Each of the 11 T cell receptor beta chains below was sequenced from the same sample in a study of OX40 agonist ivuxolimab in advanced cancers. Assay used: immunoSEQ multiplex PCR; TCRdb lists only in-frame clones, some missing. This table has some 78,000 clones, around 87% appearing once. The sequencing here drew on CD4+ or CD8+ T cells sorted from blood, taken in a trial of the OX40 agonist ivuxolimab. The receptors originated from an adult with an advanced solid tumor such as melanoma, head and neck, liver or kidney cancer.

This clone was detected a few times. This rearrangement joins TRBV30 to TRBJ2-7; the D gene could be TRBD1 or TRBD2 (6 bases each). The germline V gene has CDR1 GTSNPN and CDR2 SVGIG (reference sequence). The CDR3 totals 15 residues. Trimming took 5 bases from V and 2 from J, leaving 19 bases between them. The CDR3 protein is CAWEKTSGGTYEQYF. As DNA, the CDR3 is TGTGCCTGGGAGAAGACGTCCGGGGGCACCTACGAGCAGTACTTC.

This chain connects TRBV6-6 to TRBJ2-7; D may be TRBD1 (5 bases). V gave up 0 bases and J gave up 0 bases, with 9 bases separating them. The CDR3 length is 15 residues. The germline V gene encodes CDR1 MNHNY and CDR2 SVGAGI (reference sequence). The CDR3 loop reads CASSYSGPISYEQYF. In DNA form, the CDR3 reads TGTGCCAGCAGTTACTCGGGGCCCATCTCCTACGAGCAGTACTTC.

This clone has a single count. CDR3 coding DNA: TGTGCCAGTAGGCCCCGTCCCAGCGGGGGCTCCTACAATGAGCAGTTCTTC. Protein product: CASRPRPSGGSYNEQFF. The chain is built from TRBV19 and TRBJ2-1; 8 bases align to TRBD2. From germline, CDR1 is LNHDA and CDR2 SQIVND (reference sequence). V shed 6 bases, J shed 0 bases, and the junction held 10 bases outside the gene matches. This CDR3 comprises 17 residues.

This clone was found a few times. The chain has TRBV19 and TRBJ1-1; 8 bases fit TRBD1. The CDR3 is 14 amino acids. Germline V CDR1 and CDR2: LNHDA, SQIVND (reference sequence). V dropped 3 bases and J dropped 10; count of bases not matched to a gene: 10. The CDR3 sequence is CASSIRRGQEGAFF. As DNA, the CDR3 is TGTGCCAGTAGTATCAGGAGGGGACAGGAGGGAGCTTTCTTT. The variable domain in full, with the rest retrieved from reference TRBV19 and TRBJ1-1, is DGGITQSPKYLFRKEGQNVTLSCEQNLNHDAMYWYRQDPGQGLRLIYYSQIVNDFQKGDIAEGYSVSREKKESFPLTVTSAQKNPTAFYLCASSIRRGQEGAFFGQGTRLTVV.

This clone was seen a handful of times. CDR3 DNA: TGCAGTGCTAGCCATGGGGGTGAAGCTTTCTTT. Amino acid sequence: CSASHGGEAFF. V usage is TRBV20-1 and J usage is TRBJ1-1; D possibly corresponds to TRBD1 (5 bases). V dropped 3 bases and J dropped 7 bases, with 9 bases sitting between them. CDR3 size: 11 residues. The germline V gene has CDR1 DFQATT and CDR2 SNEGSKA (reference sequence).

This sequence joins TRBV4-2 and TRBJ2-4, with 14 nucleotides matching TRBD2. This CDR3 region has 18 residues. J lost 1 base, V lost 0 bases, and 2 bases had no gene match. Per germline, CDR1 LGHNA and CDR2 YNFKEQ. The CDR3 is CASSQDWTSGRAKNIQYF. The CDR3, as DNA: TGTGCCAGCAGCCAAGATTGGACTAGCGGGAGGGCCAAAAACATTCAGTACTTC.

V gene TRBV6-1 combines with J gene TRBJ2-3, with 8 bases lining up with TRBD2. This CDR3 region has 14 residues. V lost 3 bases to trimming and J lost 5 bases; unmatched junction nucleotides: 4. Germline V CDR1 and CDR2: MNHNS, SASEGT. The CDR3 sequence: CASSERGVGDTQYF. CDR3 DNA sequence: TGTGCCAGCAGTGAGCGGGGGGTTGGAGATACGCAGTATTTT.

V gene TRBV7-3 combines with J gene TRBJ2-4; no definite D call. The CDR3 is 13 residues long. Per germline, CDR1 SGHTA and CDR2 FQGTGA. V lost 0 bases, J lost 7 bases, and 7 bases lay in between. The CDR3 nucleotides read TGTGCCAGCAGCTTAACGCCATCGAACATTCAGTACTTC. Translated: CASSLTPSNIQYF.

The V call is TRBV6-1, the J call TRBJ1-2; 9 bases are shared with TRBD1. CDR1 is MNHNS and CDR2 is SASEGT in the germline V gene. There are 15 residues in the CDR3. J lost 1 base, V lost 5 bases, and 5 bases had no gene match. In nucleotides, the CDR3 is TGTGCCAGCAGTCCTCCGGGACAGGGTAACTATGGCTACACCTTC. Protein product: CASSPPGQGNYGYTF.

The V and J genes are TRBV4-1 and TRBJ1-1; D not certain. Trimming shortened V by 4 bases and J by 1 base, and 13 bases separated the two germline ends. The CDR3 contains 15 residues. Germline CDR1 reads MGHRA; CDR2 reads YSYEKL. CDR3 protein: CASSLSPVSNTEAFF. CDR3 coding DNA: TGCGCCAGCAGCCTCTCGCCTGTATCGAACACTGAAGCTTTCTTT.

Only a few counts were recorded for this clone. The V call is TRBV30, the J call TRBJ2-5, with 7 bases fitting TRBD1. The CDR3 covers 13 residues. J gave up 5 bases and V 5 bases, and 8 bases lay outside the gene matches. CDR1 is GTSNPN, CDR2 SVGIG, per germline (reference sequence). The CDR3 DNA is TGTGCCTGGGGGGGACAGAGGCGCGAGACCCAGTACTTC. Its translation is CAWGGQRRETQYF.